This is a list of T cell receptor beta chains from one sample in a study of blood T cell repertoires in COVID-19. The table came from immunoSEQ multiplex PCR; TCRdb's copy has only in-frame clones and leaves some out. The table has just over 650,000 clones, just under 90% seen once. The sequenced sample was peripheral blood. The receptors derive from a woman aged 18-29 years with acute or convalescent COVID-19. Each CDR3 is given with its conserved first and last residue. D genes are given only for firm matches. Clone size appears in some rows only: once, few, many, or a class for an expanded clone.

abundance: once
d_gene: NA
j_gene: TRBJ2-3
v_gene: TRBV5-1
CDR3aa: CASSLVGPDVGTQYF
CDR3nt: TGCGCCAGCAGCTTGGTGGGGCCAGACGTAGGTACGCAGTATTTT

abundance: NA
d_gene: NA
j_gene: TRBJ1-2
v_gene: TRBV18
CDR3aa: CASSPREVKTNYGYTF
CDR3nt: TGTGCCAGCTCACCTCGGGAGGTGAAAACTAACTATGGCTACACCTTC

abundance: NA
d_gene: TRBD1
j_gene: TRBJ1-4
v_gene: TRBV5-1
CDR3aa: CASSLGTDNEKLFF
CDR3nt: TGCGCCAGCAGCCTCGGGACAGATAATGAAAAACTGTTTTTT

abundance: NA
d_gene: TRBD1
j_gene: TRBJ2-7
v_gene: TRBV6-5
CDR3aa: CASRNSGQEHEQYF
CDR3nt: TGTGCCAGCAGGAATTCCGGACAGGAGCACGAGCAGTACTTC

abundance: NA
d_gene: TRBD1
j_gene: TRBJ1-2
v_gene: TRBV28
CDR3aa: CASMGQGDLGTF
CDR3nt: TGTGCCAGCATGGGACAGGGGGATTTAGGCACCTTC

abundance: NA
d_gene: TRBD1
j_gene: TRBJ1-1
v_gene: TRBV7-9
CDR3aa: CASSQTGAGAFF
CDR3nt: TGTGCCAGCAGCCAGACAGGGGCCGGAGCTTTCTTT

abundance: once
d_gene: NA
j_gene: TRBJ1-2
v_gene: TRBV2
CDR3aa: CASLGGWGPDGYTF
CDR3nt: TGTGCCAGCCTAGGGGGATGGGGGCCAGATGGCTACACCTTC

abundance: NA
d_gene: TRBD2
j_gene: TRBJ2-1
v_gene: TRBV28
CDR3aa: CASISGGSYNEQFF
CDR3nt: TGTGCCAGCATTAGCGGGGGGTCATACAATGAGCAGTTCTTC

abundance: NA
d_gene: TRBD2
j_gene: TRBJ2-3
v_gene: TRBV5-6
CDR3aa: CASSGGLADYTDTQYF
CDR3nt: TGTGCCAGCAGCGGGGGACTAGCGGATTACACAGATACGCAGTATTTT

abundance: NA
d_gene: NA
j_gene: TRBJ2-7
v_gene: TRBV24-1
CDR3aa: CATRYLIWEMAYEQYF
CDR3nt: TGTGCCACCCGCTACTTAATTTGGGAGATGGCCTACGAGCAGTACTTC

abundance: NA
d_gene: NA
j_gene: TRBJ2-1
v_gene: TRBV7-6
CDR3aa: CAILINEQFF
CDR3nt: TGTGCCATTCTTATCAATGAGCAGTTCTTC

abundance: NA
d_gene: NA
j_gene: TRBJ1-6
v_gene: TRBV6-5
CDR3aa: CASSYSTGSRPLHF
CDR3nt: TGTGCCAGCAGTTACTCGACAGGTAGTAGACCCCTCCACTTT

abundance: once
d_gene: NA
j_gene: TRBJ1-6
v_gene: TRBV27
CDR3aa: CASSLGGAPQPLHF
CDR3nt: TGTGCCAGCAGCTTGGGGGGGGCGCCCCAACCCCTCCACTTT

abundance: NA
d_gene: NA
j_gene: TRBJ1-4
v_gene: TRBV15
CDR3aa: CATSTYLFLGGNEKLFF
CDR3nt: TGTGCCACCAGCACCTACCTTTTTTTAGGAGGGAATGAAAAACTGTTTTTT

abundance: few
d_gene: NA
j_gene: TRBJ1-5
v_gene: TRBV19
CDR3aa: CASSIGTDQPQHF
CDR3nt: TGTGCCAGTAGTATAGGTACGGATCAGCCCCAGCATTTT

abundance: NA
d_gene: NA
j_gene: TRBJ1-2
v_gene: TRBV5-1
CDR3aa: CASSLIPSRGYTF
CDR3nt: TGCGCCAGCAGCTTGATCCCCAGTCGAGGCTACACCTTC

abundance: NA
d_gene: NA
j_gene: TRBJ2-3
v_gene: TRBV5-1
CDR3aa: CASSLESSTDTQYF
CDR3nt: TGCGCCAGCAGCTTGGAGAGTAGCACAGATACGCAGTATTTT

abundance: NA
d_gene: TRBD2
j_gene: TRBJ2-7
v_gene: TRBV6-4
CDR3aa: CAITPGLVTYEQYF
CDR3nt: TGTGCCATAACACCGGGACTAGTAACCTACGAGCAGTACTTC

abundance: NA
d_gene: TRBD2
j_gene: TRBJ2-1
v_gene: TRBV19
CDR3aa: CASSVAGGARYNEQFF
CDR3nt: TGTGCCAGTAGTGTAGCGGGGGGGGCCAGGTACAATGAGCAGTTCTTC

abundance: once
d_gene: NA
j_gene: TRBJ1-1
v_gene: TRBV21-1
CDR3aa: CASVAPIEAFF
CDR3nt: TGTGCCAGCGTGGCACCGATCGAAGCTTTCTTT

abundance: NA
d_gene: NA
j_gene: TRBJ1-1
v_gene: TRBV3-1/TRBV3-2
CDR3aa: CASSQDNRFETEAFF
CDR3nt: TGTGCCAGCAGCCAAGATAACAGGTTTGAAACTGAAGCTTTCTTT

abundance: few
d_gene: NA
j_gene: TRBJ1-5
v_gene: TRBV19
CDR3aa: CASSQILGQINQPQHF
CDR3nt: TGTGCCAGTAGTCAAATCCTGGGACAAATCAATCAGCCCCAGCATTTT

abundance: NA
d_gene: NA
j_gene: TRBJ2-4
v_gene: TRBV7-2
CDR3aa: CASSLVTVAKNIQYF
CDR3nt: TGTGCCAGCAGCTTAGTCACAGTAGCCAAAAACATTCAGTACTTC

abundance: NA
d_gene: TRBD2
j_gene: TRBJ2-2
v_gene: TRBV2
CDR3aa: CASSGLSASGTGELFF
CDR3nt: TGTGCCAGCAGTGGTCTTTCGGCTAGCGGCACCGGGGAGCTGTTTTTT

abundance: NA
d_gene: TRBD1
j_gene: TRBJ1-1
v_gene: TRBV5-5
CDR3aa: CASSFPGQGIVNTEAFF
CDR3nt: TGTGCCAGCAGCTTCCCGGGACAGGGGATAGTGAACACTGAAGCTTTCTTT

abundance: NA
d_gene: NA
j_gene: TRBJ2-3
v_gene: TRBV2
CDR3aa: CASSERGIITDTQYF
CDR3nt: TGTGCCAGCAGTGAAAGGGGGATCATAACAGATACGCAGTATTTT

abundance: NA
d_gene: NA
j_gene: TRBJ1-1
v_gene: TRBV5-1
CDR3aa: CASSYPGEALNTEAFF
CDR3nt: TGCGCCAGCAGCTACCCTGGGGAGGCGTTGAACACTGAAGCTTTCTTT

abundance: once
d_gene: TRBD1
j_gene: TRBJ2-1
v_gene: TRBV7-9
CDR3aa: CASSLAWGDRGPNEQFF
CDR3nt: TGTGCCAGCAGCTTAGCGTGGGGGGACAGGGGCCCCAATGAGCAGTTCTTC

abundance: once
d_gene: TRBD2
j_gene: TRBJ2-1
v_gene: TRBV7-9
CDR3aa: CASLTSGWDNEQFF
CDR3nt: TGTGCCAGCCTAACTAGCGGGTGGGACAATGAGCAGTTCTTC

abundance: NA
d_gene: NA
j_gene: TRBJ2-5
v_gene: TRBV3-1/TRBV3-2
CDR3aa: CASRGRNQETQYF
CDR3nt: TGTGCCAGCAGGGGCAGGAACCAAGAGACCCAGTACTTC

abundance: NA
d_gene: TRBD1
j_gene: TRBJ1-2
v_gene: TRBV6-2/TRBV6-3
CDR3aa: CASSYGTDVYGYTF
CDR3nt: TGTGCCAGCAGTTACGGGACAGACGTCTATGGCTACACCTTC

abundance: NA
d_gene: NA
j_gene: TRBJ1-1
v_gene: TRBV6-1
CDR3aa: CASSDPAENTEAFF
CDR3nt: TGTGCCAGCAGTGACCCGGCGGAGAACACTGAAGCTTTCTTT

abundance: NA
d_gene: NA
j_gene: TRBJ1-1
v_gene: TRBV6-5
CDR3aa: CASRKGMDATEAFF
CDR3nt: TGTGCCAGCAGGAAGGGGATGGATGCCACTGAAGCTTTCTTT

abundance: NA
d_gene: TRBD2
j_gene: TRBJ2-1
v_gene: TRBV5-8
CDR3aa: CASSFGTSGYNEQFF
CDR3nt: TGTGCCAGCAGCTTCGGGACTAGCGGTTACAATGAGCAGTTCTTC

abundance: NA
d_gene: TRBD1
j_gene: TRBJ1-2
v_gene: TRBV12-5
CDR3aa: CASGFSPGTGVGYTF
CDR3nt: TGTGCTAGTGGTTTCTCCCCCGGGACAGGGGTCGGCTACACCTTC

abundance: NA
d_gene: NA
j_gene: TRBJ2-1
v_gene: TRBV5-1
CDR3aa: CASSLVGRDNEQFF
CDR3nt: TGCGCCAGCAGCTTGGTTGGCAGGGACAATGAGCAGTTCTTC